The clone carrying this TCR beta chain was recorded many times. The sample is drawn from a study of T-cell reconstitution after alpha-beta-depleted transplantation in children. Unique molecular identifiers featured in how the TCRbeta library was prepared. TCRdb redid the calling of the PCR reads with MiXCR, one entry per CDR3 protein. The sample records 490,000 or so distinct CDR3 sequences, around 13% being singletons. Sequences were derived from PBMCs from the stem cell graft donor, sampled from the stem cell graft. The origin of this receptor is a human donor who donated a stem cell graft to a child with combined immunodeficiency.

CDR3 protein: CASSFGTGADTQYF. CDR3 nucleotide sequence: TGTGCCAGCAGTTTCGGGACGGGGGCAGATACGCAGTATTTT. The chain employs TRBV12-3 or TRBV12-4 and TRBJ2-3; D may be TRBD2 (6 bases). V gave up 3 bases and J gave up 4 bases, with 11 bases separating them. The CDR3 runs 14 residues.